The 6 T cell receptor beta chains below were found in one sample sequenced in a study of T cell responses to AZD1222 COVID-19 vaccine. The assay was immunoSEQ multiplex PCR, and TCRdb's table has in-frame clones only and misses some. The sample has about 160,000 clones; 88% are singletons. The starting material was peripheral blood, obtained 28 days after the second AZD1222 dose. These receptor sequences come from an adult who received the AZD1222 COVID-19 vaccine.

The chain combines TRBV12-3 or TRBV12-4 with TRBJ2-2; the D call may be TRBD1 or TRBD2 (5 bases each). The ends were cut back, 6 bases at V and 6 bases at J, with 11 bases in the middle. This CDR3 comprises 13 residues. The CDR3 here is CASRPTGPGELFF. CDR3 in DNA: TGTGCCAGCAGACCCACGGGGCCCGGGGAGCTGTTTTTT.

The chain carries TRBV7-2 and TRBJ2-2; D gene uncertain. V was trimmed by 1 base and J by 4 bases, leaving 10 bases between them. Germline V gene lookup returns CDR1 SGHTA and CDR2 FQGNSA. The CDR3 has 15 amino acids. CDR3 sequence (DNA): TGTGCCAGCAGCTTAGGGGTCTGGAGCACCGGGGAGCTGTTTTTT. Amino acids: CASSLGVWSTGELFF.

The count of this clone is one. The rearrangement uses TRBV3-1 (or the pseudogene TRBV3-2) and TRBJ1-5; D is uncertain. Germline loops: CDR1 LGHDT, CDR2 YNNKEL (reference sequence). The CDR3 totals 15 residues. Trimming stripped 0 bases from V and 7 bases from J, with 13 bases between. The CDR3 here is CASSQERLSIQPQHF. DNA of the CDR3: TGTGCCAGCAGCCAAGAGAGGTTGAGTATCCAGCCCCAGCATTTT.

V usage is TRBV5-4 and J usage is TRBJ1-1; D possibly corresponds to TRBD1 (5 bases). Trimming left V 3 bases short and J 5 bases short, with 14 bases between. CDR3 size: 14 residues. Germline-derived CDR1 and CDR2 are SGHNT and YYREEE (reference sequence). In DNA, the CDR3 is TGTGCCAGCAGCTCCACAGGCCAGGGAACTGAAGCTTTCTTT. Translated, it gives CASSSTGQGTEAFF.

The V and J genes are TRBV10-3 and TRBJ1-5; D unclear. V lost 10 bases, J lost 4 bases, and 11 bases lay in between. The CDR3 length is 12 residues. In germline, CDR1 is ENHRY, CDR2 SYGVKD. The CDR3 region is CATRDGNQPQHF. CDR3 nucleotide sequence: TGTGCCACCCGAGACGGGAATCAGCCCCAGCATTTT.

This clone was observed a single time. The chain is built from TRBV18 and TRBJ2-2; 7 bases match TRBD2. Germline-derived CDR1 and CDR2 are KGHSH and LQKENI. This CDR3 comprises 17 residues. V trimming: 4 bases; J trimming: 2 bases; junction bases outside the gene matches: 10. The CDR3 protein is CASSLERGTQNTGELFF. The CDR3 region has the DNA TGTGCCAGCTCACTAGAGCGGGGAACCCAAAACACCGGGGAGCTGTTTTTT.